The 2 T cell receptor beta chains presented below share a single source sample, sequenced in a study of CD8+CD57+ T cells in acquired aplastic anemia (dated by TCRdb to 2017 to 2018). The sequencer was an Illumina HiSeq 2000. Profiling of TCR beta VDJ combinations and CDR3 sequences used genomic DNA as the template. TCRdb reran the public reads through fastp at Q25 and MiXCR, keeping productive beta chains. Every entry covers one CDR3 protein and lists the most common genes and DNA from its rows. The sample yields 110,000 or so distinct CDR3 sequences; about half were counted once. The ten largest clones take up about a third of the sample. The sequenced sample consisted of sorted CD4+, CD8+, or CD8+CD57+ T cells (not recorded which) from PBMCs. The source of these receptors is a human donor in good health, serving as a control.

The CDR3 loop is CASSDSGGAHTQYF. Written as DNA, the CDR3 is TGTGCCAGCAGCGATAGCGGGGGGGCACATACGCAGTATTTT. V is TRBV2 and J is TRBJ2-3; 11 nucleotides align to TRBD2. CDR3 length equals 14 residues. Germline V gene lookup returns CDR1 SNHLY and CDR2 FYNNEI. V was clipped by 6 bases and J by 7 bases; unmatched bases: 6.

V gene TRBV2 combines with J gene TRBJ1-2, with 7 bases fitting TRBD1. The germline gives CDR1 SNHLY, CDR2 FYNNEI. This CDR3 spans 13 amino acids. After removal of 5 bases from V and 8 bases from J, the junction contained 8 bases not matched to a gene. This CDR3 reads CASSNTGAGGYTF. The CDR3 bases are TGTGCCAGCAGTAATACAGGGGCGGGAGGCTACACCTTC.